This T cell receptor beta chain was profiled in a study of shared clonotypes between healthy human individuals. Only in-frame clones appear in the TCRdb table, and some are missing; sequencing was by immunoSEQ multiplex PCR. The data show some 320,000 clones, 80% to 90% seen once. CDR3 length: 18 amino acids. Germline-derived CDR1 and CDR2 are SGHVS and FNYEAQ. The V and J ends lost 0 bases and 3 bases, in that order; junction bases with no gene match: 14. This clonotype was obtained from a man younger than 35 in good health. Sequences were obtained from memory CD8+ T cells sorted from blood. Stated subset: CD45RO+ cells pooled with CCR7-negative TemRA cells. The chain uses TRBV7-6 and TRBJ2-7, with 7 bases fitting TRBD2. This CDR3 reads CASSLAAQRGYIVYEQYF. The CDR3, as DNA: TGTGCCAGCAGCTTAGCGGCCCAGCGGGGCTATATAGTCTACGAGCAGTACTTC.